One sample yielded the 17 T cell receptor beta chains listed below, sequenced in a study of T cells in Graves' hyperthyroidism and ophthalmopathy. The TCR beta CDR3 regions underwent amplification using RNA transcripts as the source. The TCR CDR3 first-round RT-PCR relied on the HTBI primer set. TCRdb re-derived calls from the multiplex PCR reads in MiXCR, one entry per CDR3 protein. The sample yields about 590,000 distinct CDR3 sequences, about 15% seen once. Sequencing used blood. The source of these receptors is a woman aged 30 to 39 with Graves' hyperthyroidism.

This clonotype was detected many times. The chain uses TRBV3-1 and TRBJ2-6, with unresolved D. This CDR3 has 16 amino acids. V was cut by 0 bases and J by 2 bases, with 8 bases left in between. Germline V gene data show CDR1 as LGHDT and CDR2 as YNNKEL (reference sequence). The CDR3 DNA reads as TGTGCCAGCAGCCAAGACTATGGTGCTGGGGCCAACGTCCTGACTTTC. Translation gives CASSQDYGAGANVLTF.

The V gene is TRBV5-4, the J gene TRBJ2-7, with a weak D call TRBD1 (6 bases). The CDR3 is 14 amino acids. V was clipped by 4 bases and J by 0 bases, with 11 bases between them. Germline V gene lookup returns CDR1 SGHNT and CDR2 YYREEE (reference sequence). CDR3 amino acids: CASSRHRDSYEQYF. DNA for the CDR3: TGTGCCAGCAGCCGTCACAGGGACTCCTACGAGCAGTACTTC.

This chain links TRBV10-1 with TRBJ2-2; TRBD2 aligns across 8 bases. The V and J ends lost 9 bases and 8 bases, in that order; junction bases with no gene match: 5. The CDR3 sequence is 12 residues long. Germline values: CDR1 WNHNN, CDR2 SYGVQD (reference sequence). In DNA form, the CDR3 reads TGCGCCAGTGGCGGGAGGCTGGGGGAGCTGTTTTTT. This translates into CASGGRLGELFF.

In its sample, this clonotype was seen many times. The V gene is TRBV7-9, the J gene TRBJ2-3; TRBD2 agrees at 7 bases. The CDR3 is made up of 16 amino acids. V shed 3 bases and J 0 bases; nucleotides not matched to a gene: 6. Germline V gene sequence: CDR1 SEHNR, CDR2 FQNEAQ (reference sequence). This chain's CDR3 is CASSFELATSTDTQYF. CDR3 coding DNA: TGTGCCAGCAGCTTCGAACTAGCGACTAGCACAGATACGCAGTATTTT.

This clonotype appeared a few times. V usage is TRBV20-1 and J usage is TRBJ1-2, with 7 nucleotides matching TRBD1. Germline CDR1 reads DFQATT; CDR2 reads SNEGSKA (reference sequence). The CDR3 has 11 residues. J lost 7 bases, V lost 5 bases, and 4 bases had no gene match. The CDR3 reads CSARTGGGYTF. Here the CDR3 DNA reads TGCAGTGCTCGGACAGGAGGTGGCTACACCTTC.

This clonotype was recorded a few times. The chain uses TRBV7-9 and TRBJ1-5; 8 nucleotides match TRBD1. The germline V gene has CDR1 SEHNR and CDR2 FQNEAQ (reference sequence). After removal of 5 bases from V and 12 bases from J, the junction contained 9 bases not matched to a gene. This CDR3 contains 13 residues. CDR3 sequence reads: CASSGPWDRHQHF. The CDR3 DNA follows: TGTGCCAGCAGCGGACCCTGGGACAGGCACCAGCATTTT.

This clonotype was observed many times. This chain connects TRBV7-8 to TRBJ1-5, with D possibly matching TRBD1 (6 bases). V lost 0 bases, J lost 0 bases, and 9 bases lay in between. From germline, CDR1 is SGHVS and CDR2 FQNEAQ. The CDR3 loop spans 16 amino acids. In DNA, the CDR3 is TGTGCCAGCAGCTTAGCCGCGACAGGTAGCAATCAGCCCCAGCATTTT. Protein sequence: CASSLAATGSNQPQHF.

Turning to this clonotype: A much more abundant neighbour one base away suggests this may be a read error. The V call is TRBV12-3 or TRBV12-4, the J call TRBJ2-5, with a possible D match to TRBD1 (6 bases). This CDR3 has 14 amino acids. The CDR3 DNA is TGTGCCAGCAGGTCCACAGGGTTCAAAGAGACCCAGCACTTC. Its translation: CASRSTGFKETQHF.

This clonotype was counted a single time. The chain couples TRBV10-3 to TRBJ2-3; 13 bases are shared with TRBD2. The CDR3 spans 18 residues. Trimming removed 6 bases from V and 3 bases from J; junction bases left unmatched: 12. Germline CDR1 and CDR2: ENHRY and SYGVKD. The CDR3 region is CAISRTGTSGMNTDTQYF. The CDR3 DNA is TGTGCCATCAGCCGGACCGGGACTAGCGGGATGAATACAGATACGCAGTATTTT.

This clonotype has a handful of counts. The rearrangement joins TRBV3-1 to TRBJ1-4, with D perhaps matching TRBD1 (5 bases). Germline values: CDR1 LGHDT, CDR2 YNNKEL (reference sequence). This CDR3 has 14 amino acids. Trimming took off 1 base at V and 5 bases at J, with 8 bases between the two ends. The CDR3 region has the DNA TGTGCCAGCAGCCAAGCGGGGGAAAATGAAAAACTGTTTTTT. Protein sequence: CASSQAGENEKLFF.

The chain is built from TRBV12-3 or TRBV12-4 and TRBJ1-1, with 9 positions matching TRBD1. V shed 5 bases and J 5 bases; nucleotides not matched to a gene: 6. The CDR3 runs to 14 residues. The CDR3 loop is CASSARQGETEAFF. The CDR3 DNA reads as TGTGCCAGCAGTGCCAGACAGGGGGAGACTGAAGCTTTCTTT.

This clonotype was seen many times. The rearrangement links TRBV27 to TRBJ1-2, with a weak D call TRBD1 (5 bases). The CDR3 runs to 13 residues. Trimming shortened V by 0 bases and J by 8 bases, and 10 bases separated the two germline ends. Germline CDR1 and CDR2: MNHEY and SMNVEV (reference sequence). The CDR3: CASSLSPGNGYTF. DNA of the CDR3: TGTGCCAGCAGTTTATCTCCAGGGAACGGCTACACCTTC.

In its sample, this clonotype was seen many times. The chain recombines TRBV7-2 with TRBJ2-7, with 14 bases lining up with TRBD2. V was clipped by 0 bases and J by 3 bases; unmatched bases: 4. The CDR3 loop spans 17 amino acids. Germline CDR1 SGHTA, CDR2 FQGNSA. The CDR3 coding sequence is TGTGCCAGCAGCTTAGCGACTAGCGGGAGGGGGTTCTACGAGCAGTACTTC. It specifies CASSLATSGRGFYEQYF. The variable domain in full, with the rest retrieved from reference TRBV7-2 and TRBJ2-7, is GAGVSQSPSNKVTEKGKDVELRCDPISGHTALYWYRQSLGQGLEFLIYFQGNSAPDKSGLPSDRFSAERTGGSVSTLTIQRTQQEDSAVYLCASSLATSGRGFYEQYFGPGTRLTVT.

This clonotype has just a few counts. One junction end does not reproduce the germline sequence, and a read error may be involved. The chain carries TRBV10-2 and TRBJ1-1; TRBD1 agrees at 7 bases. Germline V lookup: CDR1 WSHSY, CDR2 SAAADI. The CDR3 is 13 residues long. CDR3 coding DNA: TGTGCCAGCAGGATGACAGGGAGTACTGAAGCTTTCTTT. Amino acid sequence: CASRMTGSTEAFF.

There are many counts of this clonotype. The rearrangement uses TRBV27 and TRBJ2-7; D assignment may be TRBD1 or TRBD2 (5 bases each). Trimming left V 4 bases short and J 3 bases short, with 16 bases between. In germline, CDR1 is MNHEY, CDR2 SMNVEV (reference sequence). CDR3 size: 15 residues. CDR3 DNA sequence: TGTGCCAGCAGTTCCCTCGGGGCAACCAACTACGAGCAGTACTTC. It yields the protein CASSSLGATNYEQYF.

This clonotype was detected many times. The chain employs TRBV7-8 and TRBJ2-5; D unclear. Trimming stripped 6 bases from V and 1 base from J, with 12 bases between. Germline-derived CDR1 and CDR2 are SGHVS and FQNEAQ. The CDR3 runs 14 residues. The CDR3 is CASRNRWTQETQYF. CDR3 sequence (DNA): TGTGCCAGCAGAAATCGATGGACCCAAGAGACCCAGTACTTC.

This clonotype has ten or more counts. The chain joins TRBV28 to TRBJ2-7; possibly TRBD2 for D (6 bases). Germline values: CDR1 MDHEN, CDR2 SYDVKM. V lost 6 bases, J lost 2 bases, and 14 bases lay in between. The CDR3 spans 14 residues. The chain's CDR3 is CASSPRGAPYEQYF. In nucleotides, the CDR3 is TGTGCCAGCAGCCCTCGCGGGGCACCCTACGAGCAGTACTTC.